Presented here are 28 T cell receptor beta chains from one specimen sequenced in a study of sequential checkpoint blockade in melanoma. Sequencing was performed with immunoSEQ multiplex PCR; in TCRdb, only in-frame clones are kept and a portion is missing. The data contain more than 5,500 clones, 22% of them singletons. Treatment of the sample: randomized to nivolumab then ipilimumab (arm A) or the reverse (arm B). Material: tumor tissue (inferred from file names), obtained from a patient given nivolumab and ipilimumab in sequence. The receptors shown here come from a human donor with melanoma.

This sequence joins TRBV28 and TRBJ2-5; D might be TRBD2 (6 bases). Deletions cut 2 bases from V and 5 bases from J, with 9 bases between. The CDR3 length is 13 residues. In germline, CDR1 is MDHEN, CDR2 SYDVKM. The DNA for the CDR3 is TGTGCCAGCAGTTTAGCGGGGCGGGAGACCCAGTACTTC. Its protein product is CASSLAGRETQYF.

This clone showed up just a few times. The J gene is TRBJ2-6, the V gene TRBV19, with TRBD2 matching over 7 bases. The CDR3 is 16 residues long. The V segment lost 5 bases and the J segment 2 bases; nucleotides outside the gene matches: 6. Germline V lookup: CDR1 LNHDA, CDR2 SQIVND (reference sequence). CDR3 coding DNA: TGTGCCAGTAGTCTGGGGGGGATCGCTGGGGCCAACGTCCTGACTTTC. Its protein product is CASSLGGIAGANVLTF.

This chain uses TRBV9 with TRBJ2-1, with TRBD2 identical over 9 bases. The CDR3 has 19 residues. V was pared by 3 bases and J by 5 bases, with 18 bases of the junction left unmatched. In germline, CDR1 is SGDLS, CDR2 YYNGEE. The CDR3 DNA is TGTGCCAGCAGCGCCGAGGGGGGGACTAGCTTTTCGGCGGACAATGAGCAGTTCTTC. This encodes CASSAEGGTSFSADNEQFF.

This chain joins TRBV15 and TRBJ2-1; TRBD1 might be the D (5 bases). The CDR3 spans 19 residues. V was cut by 5 bases and J by 7 bases, with 30 bases left in between. Germline V gene data show CDR1 as LNHNV and CDR2 as YYDKDF (reference sequence). The CDR3 spells CATSLLGWSGWSSRNEQFF. In DNA form, the CDR3 reads TGTGCCACCAGCCTCCTAGGTTGGTCAGGGTGGAGTAGTAGGAATGAGCAGTTCTTC.

By share, this clone ranks as medium-sized. The genes are TRBV28 and TRBJ2-1, with D unresolved. Trimming took 7 bases from V and 4 from J, leaving 11 bases between them. The CDR3 spans 13 residues. Germline CDR1 reads MDHEN; CDR2 reads SYDVKM. The CDR3 loop reads CASIMAGYNEQFF. CDR3 DNA sequence: TGTGCCAGCATCATGGCAGGATACAATGAGCAGTTCTTC.

This clone ranks as medium-sized. The genes are TRBV9 and TRBJ1-4; 7 bases agree with TRBD1. This CDR3 is built from 15 residues. The germline V gene encodes CDR1 SGDLS and CDR2 YYNGEE. J gave up 8 bases and V 3 bases, and 10 bases lay outside the gene matches. The CDR3 DNA follows: TGTGCCAGCAGCGCCGTACAGGGGATGGGCGAAAAACTGTTTTTT. This gives the protein CASSAVQGMGEKLFF.

By proportion, this clone is medium-sized (0.01 to 0.1%). This chain joins TRBV11-3 and TRBJ1-2; TRBD1 matches at 11 bases. The CDR3 covers 14 residues. J was trimmed by 4 bases and V by 5 bases; bases with no gene match: 3. CDR1 and CDR2 from the germline V gene are SGHNT and YENEEA. CDR3 in amino acids: CASSIGTGGYGYTF. CDR3 in DNA: TGTGCCAGCAGCATCGGGACAGGGGGCTATGGCTACACCTTC.

This clone was seen a handful of times. The chain has TRBV10-3 and TRBJ2-7, with 7 bases identical to TRBD2. V lost 5 bases, J lost 1 base, and 5 bases stayed unmatched. This CDR3 is 14 amino acids long. Germline CDR1 and CDR2: ENHRY and SYGVKD. CDR3 loop: CAISWSSGSYEQYF. The CDR3, as DNA: TGTGCCATCAGTTGGTCTAGCGGTTCCTACGAGCAGTACTTC.

In this sample, this clone turned up a few times. The chain recombines TRBV28 with TRBJ2-7, with 7 bases that match TRBD2. The CDR3 totals 12 residues. Germline V gene sequence: CDR1 MDHEN, CDR2 SYDVKM. V was pared by 6 bases and J by 7 bases, with 6 bases of the junction left unmatched. In DNA form, the CDR3 reads TGTGCCAGCAGACAAAGGCGGGGGGAGCAGTACTTC. It specifies CASRQRRGEQYF.

The rearrangement joins TRBV4-1 to TRBJ2-1; D is unclear. This CDR3 region has 14 residues. Trimming took off 1 base at V and 12 bases at J, with 16 bases between the two ends. CDR1 and CDR2 from the germline V gene are MGHRA and YSYEKL. The CDR3, as DNA: TGCGCCAGCAGCCAAGGGTCGCTTACCCCATGGCAGTTCTTC. Its translation is CASSQGSLTPWQFF.

This clone was recorded many times. The chain combines TRBV11-3 with TRBJ1-6, with 7 bases aligning to TRBD1. The V gene end was trimmed by 5 bases and the J gene end by 4 bases; junction bases not matched to a gene: 11. Per germline, CDR1 SGHNT and CDR2 YENEEA. The CDR3 spans 17 residues. CDR3: CASSLPLGQLYNSPLHF. The CDR3 DNA is TGTGCCAGCAGCCTCCCCCTGGGACAGCTATATAATTCACCCCTCCACTTT.

This clone was detected only a few times. CDR3 nucleotides: TGTGCCAGCAGCCAAGAAGGGGCCCTGAACACTGAAGCTTTCTTT. As protein: CASSQEGALNTEAFF. This chain links TRBV14 with TRBJ1-1; maybe TRBD1 (5 bases). The CDR3 consists of 15 residues. Trimming removed 0 bases at V and 0 bases at J, with 8 bases between. In germline, CDR1 is SGHDN, CDR2 FVKESK. Together with reference TRBV14 and TRBJ1-1, the CDR3 gives the full variable domain: EAGVTQFPSHSVIEKGQTVTLRCDPISGHDNLYWYRRVMGKEIKFLLHFVKESKQDESGMPNNRFLAERTGGTYSTLKVQPAELEDSGVYFCASSQEGALNTEAFFGQGTRLTVV.

By proportion, this clone is medium-sized. This chain joins TRBV4-1 and TRBJ1-1; D is perhaps TRBD1 (5 bases). V was pared by 4 bases and J by 0 bases, with 12 bases between. Germline values: CDR1 MGHRA, CDR2 YSYEKL. This CDR3 region has 15 residues. CDR3 in DNA: TGCGCCAGCAGCCTGGCAGGGCTCATGAACACTGAAGCTTTCTTT. Encoded protein: CASSLAGLMNTEAFF.

The chain combines TRBV4-1 with TRBJ1-2; maybe TRBD1 (5 bases). V shed 3 bases and J shed 4 bases, with 15 bases lying between them. The CDR3 extends over 15 amino acids. Germline CDR1 reads MGHRA; CDR2 reads YSYEKL. The CDR3 coding sequence is TGCGCCAGCAGCCATATCTACCGGGACCTCTATGGCTACACCTTC. Translated: CASSHIYRDLYGYTF.

This clone was picked up many times. A junction boundary mismatches the germline segment, possibly from a read error. The genes are TRBV11-3 and TRBJ2-7; possible D gene TRBD2, 6 bases. Germline V CDR1 and CDR2: SGHNT, YENEEA. CDR3 size: 17 residues. The CDR3 nucleotides read TGTGCCAGCAGCCTAGAACCCGCCGGGACTTACCCCTACGAGCAGTACTTC. This gives the protein CASSLEPAGTYPYEQYF.

This clone came up a few times. J is TRBJ2-7 and V is TRBV9, with D tentatively TRBD1 (6 bases). Germline assignment: CDR1 SGDLS and CDR2 YYNGEE. The CDR3 has 13 amino acids. V dropped 8 bases and J dropped 0 bases, with 12 bases sitting between them. CDR3 bases: TGTGCCAGTCGGGACACCAGCTCCTACGAGCAGTACTTC. This encodes CASRDTSSYEQYF.

There are a few counts of this clone. The V call is TRBV11-3, the J call TRBJ2-6; TRBD2 aligns across 12 bases. This CDR3 is built from 19 residues. Germline CDR1 reads SGHNT; CDR2 reads YENEEA. The ends lost 0 bases at V and 2 bases at J; junction bases unmatched: 5. The CDR3 DNA reads TGTGCCAGCAGCTTAGATAGGCCTAGCGGGAGGGCTGGGGCCAACGTCCTGACTTTC. As protein: CASSLDRPSGRAGANVLTF.

This clone is termed medium-sized. V and J are TRBV5-1 and TRBJ2-3, with TRBD2 identical over 10 bases. Unmatched junction bases numbered 6, after V lost 0 bases and J lost 5 bases. CDR3 length equals 16 residues. Germline V gene lookup returns CDR1 SGHRS and CDR2 YFSETQ. The CDR3 spells CASSLASGRHGDTQYF. CDR3 nucleotides: TGCGCCAGCAGCTTGGCTAGCGGGAGACATGGAGATACGCAGTATTTT.

This clone showed up just a few times. The CDR3 nucleotides read TGTGCCAGCAGAGCACGGGTCGGCAATGAGCAGTTCTTC. It codes for CASRARVGNEQFF. The chain uses TRBV6-8 and TRBJ2-1; D unresolved. Trimming took 6 bases from V and 6 from J, leaving 12 bases between them. The CDR3 is made up of 13 amino acids. Per germline, CDR1 MNHGY and CDR2 SAAAGT.

By frequency in the sample, this clone is medium-sized (0.01 to 0.1%). This sequence joins TRBV6-8 and TRBJ2-7, with TRBD1 as a possible D gene (6 bases). The CDR3 runs 12 residues. In germline, CDR1 is MNHGY, CDR2 SAAAGT. Trimming took off 8 bases at V and 2 bases at J, with 10 bases between the two ends. The CDR3 sequence: CASWDIAYEQYF. Written as DNA, the CDR3 is TGTGCCAGCTGGGACATAGCCTACGAGCAGTACTTC.

The rearrangement links TRBV15 to TRBJ1-6; D perhaps matches TRBD1 (6 bases). The V and J ends lost 3 bases and 10 bases respectively, with 13 bases between them. Germline V lookup: CDR1 LNHNV, CDR2 YYDKDF (reference sequence). This CDR3 comprises 14 residues. The DNA of the CDR3 is TGTGCCACCAGCAGTGGGGGCGGGGGCTCACCCCTCCACTTT. Its translation is CATSSGGGGSPLHF. The entire variable domain, with the rest obtained from reference TRBV15 and TRBJ1-6, is as follows: DAMVIQNPRYQVTQFGKPVTLSCSQTLNHNVMYWYQQKSSQAPKLLFHYYDKDFNNEADTPDNFQSRRPNTSFCFLDIRSPGLGDTAMYLCATSSGGGGSPLHFGNGTRLTVT.

This clone was counted only a few times. Mismatch with germline at one junction end may stem from a read error. The chain uses TRBV6-8 and TRBJ2-3; D call uncertain. CDR3 length: 15 amino acids. Germline V CDR1 and CDR2: MNHGY, SAAAGT. CDR3 region: CASSDSPLNTDTQYF. The CDR3, as DNA: TGTGCCAGCAGTGACTCCCCACTTAACACAGATACGCAGTATTTT.

The chain joins TRBV28 to TRBJ2-3; D may be TRBD2 (5 bases). The germline V gene encodes CDR1 MDHEN and CDR2 SYDVKM. V was clipped by 6 bases and J by 2 bases, with 12 bases between them. The CDR3 extends over 14 amino acids. The CDR3 loop reads CASRRDGLTDTQYF. Written as DNA, the CDR3 is TGTGCCAGCAGACGGGATGGCCTCACAGATACGCAGTATTTT.

V gene TRBV18 combines with J gene TRBJ1-1, with TRBD1 matching 7 bases. Germline V CDR1 and CDR2: KGHSH, LQKENI. The junction had 15 bases not matched to a gene; V was cut back by 3 bases and J by 5 bases. CDR3 size: 17 residues. The CDR3 sequence is CASSPLPPRQGGTEAFF. The DNA of the CDR3 is TGTGCCAGCTCACCCCTCCCCCCAAGACAGGGTGGAACTGAAGCTTTCTTT.

The chain couples TRBV14 to TRBJ2-3, with 7 bases matching TRBD2. The ends lost 4 bases at V and 2 bases at J; junction bases unmatched: 12. Germline V gene data show CDR1 as SGHDN and CDR2 as FVKESK. The CDR3 covers 17 residues. CDR3 residues: CASSLYTSVPPTDTQYF. As DNA, the CDR3 is TGTGCCAGCAGCCTCTATACTAGCGTACCACCCACAGATACGCAGTATTTT.

The sample holds a few counts of this clone. The V and J genes are TRBV9 and TRBJ2-1; D is unclear. The ends were cut back, 3 bases at V and 10 bases at J, with 11 bases in the middle. Germline assignment: CDR1 SGDLS and CDR2 YYNGEE. This CDR3 has 12 residues. In DNA, the CDR3 is TGTGCCAGCAGCGCGTTAAGTCCCGAGCAGTTCTTC. Encoded protein: CASSALSPEQFF.

CDR3 amino acids: CASSTTTSPDTQYF. CDR3 nucleotides: TGTGCCAGCAGTACCACGACTAGTCCAGATACGCAGTATTTT. The chain combines TRBV28 with TRBJ2-3, with D possibly TRBD2 on 6 matching bases. Germline CDR1 is MDHEN and CDR2 is SYDVKM. This CDR3 is 14 amino acids long. The V gene lost 5 bases and the J gene lost 4 bases, with 13 bases spanning the gap.

This chain uses TRBV29-1 with TRBJ2-5, with 7 bases identical to TRBD2. The CDR3 has 12 amino acids. The J segment lost 4 bases and the V segment lost 5 bases, leaving 4 bases of the junction unmatched. Germline CDR1 is SQVTM and CDR2 is ANQGSEA. The CDR3, as DNA: TGCAGCGTTCAAGGGAGGGGAGAGACCCAGTACTTC. It specifies CSVQGRGETQYF.